The 6 T cell receptor beta chains in this list originate from one sample, sequenced in a study of T cells in Graves' hyperthyroidism and ophthalmopathy. Amplification of TCR beta CDR3 regions was performed using RNA transcripts as template. Primed by the HTBI set, a first-round RT-PCR was run on the TCR CDR3. MiXCR, run by TCRdb on the multiplex PCR reads, gives a single entry per CDR3 protein. The sample yields roughly 99,000 distinct CDR3 sequences, roughly 15% seen once. Sequenced: blood. These receptors were taken from a woman between 45 and 60 years old with Graves' hyperthyroidism.

The V call is TRBV24-1, the J call TRBJ2-1; 8 nucleotides line up with TRBD1. J was trimmed by 5 bases and V by 9 bases; bases with no gene match: 14. CDR3 size: 16 residues. In germline, CDR1 is KGHDR, CDR2 SFDVKD. The CDR3: CATCPGTGLSNNEQFF. The CDR3 DNA reads TGTGCCACCTGTCCCGGGACAGGTTTGTCTAACAATGAGCAGTTCTTC.

This clonotype was recorded at least ten times. The rearrangement joins TRBV5-4 to TRBJ1-2; a weak D match, TRBD1 (6 bases). Germline assignment: CDR1 SGHNT and CDR2 YYREEE (reference sequence). The CDR3 consists of 12 residues. V dropped 2 bases and J dropped 7 bases, with 9 bases sitting between them. The CDR3 DNA follows: TGTGCCAGCAGCTTACAGGGTTTTGGCTACACCTTC. Protein: CASSLQGFGYTF. Looking up the rest from reference TRBV5-4 and TRBJ1-2 gives the full variable domain: ETGVTQSPTHLIKTRGQQVTLRCSSQSGHNTVSWYQQALGQGPQFIFQYYREEENGRGNFPPRFSGLQFPNYSSELNVNALELDDSALYLCASSLQGFGYTFGSGTRLTVV.

This chain uses TRBV15 with TRBJ1-4, with 8 bases that match TRBD1. V was pared by 3 bases and J by 8 bases, with 11 bases of the junction left unmatched. Germline lookup yields CDR1 LNHNV and CDR2 YYDKDF (reference sequence). The CDR3 has 16 residues. CDR3 sequence: CATSSGPGQVSEKLFF. The CDR3 nucleotides are TGTGCCACCAGCAGTGGCCCGGGACAGGTTTCGGAAAAACTGTTTTTT.

This clonotype was found many times. This chain links TRBV5-1 with TRBJ2-2, with 10 nucleotides matching TRBD1. The CDR3 runs to 18 residues. Looked up from germline, CDR1 is SGHRS and CDR2 is YFSETQ. With 1 base clipped from V and 5 bases from J, the junction kept 11 bases outside the gene matches. The CDR3 sequence: CASSLPTGQGSRTGELFF. In DNA, the CDR3 is TGCGCCAGCAGCTTGCCGACGGGACAGGGGAGTAGGACCGGGGAGCTGTTTTTT.

The genes are TRBV2 and TRBJ1-1; D ambiguous. V was cut by 7 bases and J by 2 bases, with 11 bases left in between. Germline V lookup: CDR1 SNHLY, CDR2 FYNNEI. The CDR3 consists of 13 residues. The CDR3 region is CASTEQLNTEAFF. The CDR3 nucleotides read TGTGCCAGCACCGAACAGCTAAACACTGAAGCTTTCTTT.

The chain employs TRBV29-1 and TRBJ1-1; TRBD1 might be the D (6 bases). The CDR3 runs 12 residues. Trimming removed 5 bases at V and 7 bases at J, with 14 bases between. CDR1 SQVTM and CDR2 ANQGSEA come from the germline V gene. Written as DNA, the CDR3 is TGCAGCGTTCAAGGGGGGCTGGGTGAAGCTTTCTTT. Protein: CSVQGGLGEAFF.